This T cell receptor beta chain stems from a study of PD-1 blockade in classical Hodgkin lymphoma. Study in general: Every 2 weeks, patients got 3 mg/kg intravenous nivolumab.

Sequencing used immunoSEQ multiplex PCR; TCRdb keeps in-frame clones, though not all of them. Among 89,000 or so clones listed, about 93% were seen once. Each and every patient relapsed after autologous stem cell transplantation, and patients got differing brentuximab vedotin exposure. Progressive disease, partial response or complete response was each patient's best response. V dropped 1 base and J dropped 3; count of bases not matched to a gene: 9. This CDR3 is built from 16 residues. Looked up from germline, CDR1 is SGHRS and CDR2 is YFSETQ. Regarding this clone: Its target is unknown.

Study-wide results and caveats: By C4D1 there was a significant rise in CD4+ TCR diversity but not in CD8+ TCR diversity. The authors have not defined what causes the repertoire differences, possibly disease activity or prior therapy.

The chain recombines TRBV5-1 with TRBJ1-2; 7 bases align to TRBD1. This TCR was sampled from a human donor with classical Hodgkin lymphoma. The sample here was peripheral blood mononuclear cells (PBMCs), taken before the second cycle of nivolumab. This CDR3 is CASSLTGQSSYYGYTF. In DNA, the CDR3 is TGCGCCAGCAGCTTGACGGGACAGTCTTCTTACTATGGCTACACCTTC.